One TCR beta chain is described in this entry. V lost 3 bases, J lost 3 bases, and 8 bases lay in between. The V gene's germline CDR1 is SQVTM and CDR2 ANQGSEA. CDR3 length: 12 residues. The data were taken from a study of blood T cell repertoires in COVID-19. As for the study in general: Sample material is recorded as cDNA or gDNA derived from T cells, B-cell-depleted T cells, or PBMCs.

Authors' methods: It was from reference gene primer amplification that nucleated cell counts were estimated. Only in-frame clones appear in the TCRdb table, and some are missing; sequencing was by immunoSEQ multiplex PCR. V and J calls and clone size are those listed in that table; D and trimming were worked out from the DNA. Of about 110,000 clones listed, 80% to 90% are singletons. Sequenced sample: peripheral blood. The gene calls are TRBV29-1 and TRBJ1-2; D is possibly TRBD1 (5 bases). This sequence originates from a human donor in a cohort sampled during active COVID-19. The CDR3 nucleotides read TGCAGCGTTGACGGGGGATACTATGGCTACACCTTC. Residues: CSVDGGYYGYTF. The complete variable domain, with remaining parts taken from reference TRBV29-1 and TRBJ1-2, reads SAVISQKPSRDICQRGTSLTIQCQVDSQVTMMFWYRQQPGQSLTLIATANQGSEATYESGFVIDKFPISRPNLTFSTLTVSNMSPEDSSIYLCSVDGGYYGYTFGSGTRLTVV.